A selection of T cell receptor beta chains follows, all from one sample in a study of identical twins. TCRdb ran MiXCR on the 5' RACE reads and lists one entry per CDR3 protein. Altogether some 500,000 distinct CDR3 sequences are present, around a tenth being singletons, with the ten largest covering 2.5% to 3.5%. This same sample was also part of a study on yellow fever vaccine responses in identical twins.

Material for sequencing was PBMCs. These TCRs come from a woman younger than 35 in good health. The CDR3 runs from the conserved cysteine through the conserved F or W. A D gene is named only where the DNA matches it firmly. The size field is filled for only some rows; it gives once, few, many or a size class.

CDR3 length,J gene,V gene,D gene,clone size,CDR3 DNA,CDR3 protein
15,TRBJ2-7,TRBV2,NA,many,TGTGCCAGCAGTGCGGCCAGGGGAAGCTCCTACGAGCAGTACTTC,CASSAARGSSYEQYF
13,TRBJ2-7,TRBV2,NA,NA,TGTGCCAGCAGTGCTGGACGGACCTACGAGCAGTACTTC,CASSAGRTYEQYF
13,TRBJ2-1,TRBV25-1,NA,few,TGTGCCAGCAGGGAGGACAGTTACAATGAGCAGTTCTTC,CASREDSYNEQFF
16,TRBJ2-5,TRBV11-2,TRBD1,NA,TGTGCCAGCAGCTTAGCTACTACAGGGGGCCGAGAGACCCAGTACTTC,CASSLATTGGRETQYF
15,TRBJ2-3,TRBV4-2,NA,few,TGTGCCAGCAGCCCTATAGCGGTTGGCACAGATACGCAGTATTTT,CASSPIAVGTDTQYF
13,TRBJ2-7,TRBV29-1,NA,NA,TGCAGCGTTTGGCAGGCCGGCTCCTACGAGCAGTACTTC,CSVWQAGSYEQYF
14,TRBJ1-5,TRBV5-1,NA,many,TGTGCCAGCAGTTTGGCAGGGAGCAATCAGCCCCAGCATTTT,CASSLAGSNQPQHF
12,TRBJ2-7,TRBV28,NA,many,TGTGCCAGTAACGGAAGCCCCTACGAGCAGTACTTC,CASNGSPYEQYF
10,TRBJ1-1,TRBV30,NA,few,TGTGCCTGCGGAGACACTGAAGCTTTCTTT,CACGDTEAFF
16,TRBJ2-1,TRBV9,TRBD2,many,TGTGCCAGCACCCGGACTAGCGGGGGGGCCAACAATGAGCAGTTCTTC,CASTRTSGGANNEQFF
11,TRBJ2-5,TRBV6-1,TRBD2,few,TGTGCCAGCAGTGACGGGAGGGCCTTGAACTTC,CASSDGRALNF
13,TRBJ2-1,TRBV11-1,TRBD1,few,TGTGCCAGCAGCTCGACAGGGAGCGGTGAGCAGTTCTTC,CASSSTGSGEQFF
13,TRBJ2-7,TRBV5-1,NA,many,TGCGCCAGCAGTCTGGAGTGGGGGATCGAGCAGTACTTC,CASSLEWGIEQYF
15,TRBJ2-2,TRBV6-1,NA,NA,TGTGCCAGCATGAGTCCGACAGGGAACACCGGGGAGCTGTTTTTT,CASMSPTGNTGELFF
18,TRBJ2-5,TRBV11-1,TRBD2,NA,TGTGCCAGCAGCTTGTCGGCTAGCGGGAGGTTGGGTCAAGAGACCCAGTACTTC,CASSLSASGRLGQETQYF
15,TRBJ1-6,TRBV6-1,NA,few,TGTGCCAGCACCGTACCCAGCTCCTATAATTCACCCCTCCACTTT,CASTVPSSYNSPLHF
14,TRBJ2-7,TRBV5-4,TRBD1,few,TGTGCCAGCAGCCTGAGGACAGGTACCTACGAGCAGTACTTC,CASSLRTGTYEQYF
15,TRBJ2-7,TRBV4-3,NA,few,TGCGCCAGCAGCCAAGAAGGAGGGAGATCCCACGAGCAGTACTTC,CASSQEGGRSHEQYF